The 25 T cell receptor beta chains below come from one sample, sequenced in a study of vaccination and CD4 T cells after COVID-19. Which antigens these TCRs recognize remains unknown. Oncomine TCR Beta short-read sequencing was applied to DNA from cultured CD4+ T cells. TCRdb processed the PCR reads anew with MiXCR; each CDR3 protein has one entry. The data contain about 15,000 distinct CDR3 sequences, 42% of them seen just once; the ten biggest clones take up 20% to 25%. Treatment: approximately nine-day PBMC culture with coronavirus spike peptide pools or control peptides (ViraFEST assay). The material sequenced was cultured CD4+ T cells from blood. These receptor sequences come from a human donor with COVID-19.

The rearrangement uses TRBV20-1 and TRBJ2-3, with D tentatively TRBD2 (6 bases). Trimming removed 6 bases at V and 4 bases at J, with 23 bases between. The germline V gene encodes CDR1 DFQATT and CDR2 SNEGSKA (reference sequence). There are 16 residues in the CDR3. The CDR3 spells CSARHGRSVSADTQYF. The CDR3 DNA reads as TGCAGTGCCCGCCATGGGAGGTCAGTAAGCGCAGATACGCAGTATTTT.

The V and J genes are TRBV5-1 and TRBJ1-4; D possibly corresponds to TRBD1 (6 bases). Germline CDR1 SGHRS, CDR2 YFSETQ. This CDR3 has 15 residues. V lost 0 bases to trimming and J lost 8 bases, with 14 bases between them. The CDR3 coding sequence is TGCGCCAGCAGCTTGGCGCCAGGGGCTGGGGAAAAACTGTTTTTT. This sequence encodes CASSLAPGAGEKLFF.

CDR3 sequence: CASSSYTEAFF. CDR3 nucleotide sequence: TGTGCCAGCAGCTCGTACACTGAAGCTTTCTTT. The chain joins TRBV7-8 to TRBJ1-1; D not resolved. The V end was cut by 4 bases, the J end by 3 bases, with 3 bases between. CDR1 is SGHVS, CDR2 FQNEAQ, per germline. The length of the CDR3 is 11 residues.

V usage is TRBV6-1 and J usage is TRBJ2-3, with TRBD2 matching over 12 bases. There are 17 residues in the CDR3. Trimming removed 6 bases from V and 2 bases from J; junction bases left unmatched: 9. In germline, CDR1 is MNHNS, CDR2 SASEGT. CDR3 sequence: CASSPRLAGANTDTQYF. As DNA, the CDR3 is TGTGCCAGCAGCCCACGACTAGCGGGGGCGAACACAGATACGCAGTATTTT.

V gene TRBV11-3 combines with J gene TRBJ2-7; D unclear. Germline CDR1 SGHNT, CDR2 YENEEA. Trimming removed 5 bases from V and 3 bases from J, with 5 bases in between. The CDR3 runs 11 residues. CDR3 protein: CASSPNYEQYF. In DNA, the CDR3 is TGTGCCAGCAGCCCGAACTACGAGCAGTACTTC. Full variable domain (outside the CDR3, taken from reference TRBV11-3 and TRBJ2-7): EAGVVQSPRYKIIEKKQPVAFWCNPISGHNTLYWYLQNLGQGPELLIRYENEEAVDDSQLPKDRFSAERLKGVDSTLKIQPAELGDSAVYLCASSPNYEQYFGPGTRLTVT.

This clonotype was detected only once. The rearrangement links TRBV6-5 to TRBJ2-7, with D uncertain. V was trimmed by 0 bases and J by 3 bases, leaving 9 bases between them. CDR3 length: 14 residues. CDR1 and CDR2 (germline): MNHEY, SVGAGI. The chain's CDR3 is CASSYSGDLYEQYF. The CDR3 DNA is TGTGCCAGCAGTTACTCAGGAGACCTCTACGAGCAGTACTTC.

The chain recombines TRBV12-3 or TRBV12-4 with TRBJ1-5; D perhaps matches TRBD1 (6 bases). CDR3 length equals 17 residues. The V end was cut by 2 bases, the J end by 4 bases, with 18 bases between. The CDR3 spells CASSLNVGQLGNQPQHF. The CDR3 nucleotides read TGTGCCAGCAGTTTAAACGTCGGACAGCTTGGGAATCAGCCCCAGCATTTT.

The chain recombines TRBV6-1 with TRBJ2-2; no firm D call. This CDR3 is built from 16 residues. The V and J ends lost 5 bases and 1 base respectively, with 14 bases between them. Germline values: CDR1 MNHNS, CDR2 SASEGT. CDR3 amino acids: CASSPRNGVNTGELFF. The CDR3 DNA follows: TGTGCCAGCAGTCCCCGTAATGGGGTGAACACCGGGGAGCTGTTTTTT.

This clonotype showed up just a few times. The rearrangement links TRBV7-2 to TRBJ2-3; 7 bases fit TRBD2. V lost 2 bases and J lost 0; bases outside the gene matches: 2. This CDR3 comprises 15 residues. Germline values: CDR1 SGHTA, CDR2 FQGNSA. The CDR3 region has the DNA TGTGCCAGCAGCTTAAGGCGGGGGAGCACAGATACGCAGTATTTT. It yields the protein CASSLRRGSTDTQYF.

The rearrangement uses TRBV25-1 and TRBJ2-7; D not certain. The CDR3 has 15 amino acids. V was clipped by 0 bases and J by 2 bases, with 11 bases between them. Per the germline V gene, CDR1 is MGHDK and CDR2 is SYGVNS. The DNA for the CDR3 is TGTGCCAGCAGTGAATACAGGTTCCCTACCTACGAGCAGTACTTC. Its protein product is CASSEYRFPTYEQYF.

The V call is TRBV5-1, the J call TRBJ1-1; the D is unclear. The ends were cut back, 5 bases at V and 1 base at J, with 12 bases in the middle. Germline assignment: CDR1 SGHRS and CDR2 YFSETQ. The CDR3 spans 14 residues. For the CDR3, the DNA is TGCGCCAGCAGACGCACGACGGGGAACACTGAAGCTTTCTTT. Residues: CASRRTTGNTEAFF.

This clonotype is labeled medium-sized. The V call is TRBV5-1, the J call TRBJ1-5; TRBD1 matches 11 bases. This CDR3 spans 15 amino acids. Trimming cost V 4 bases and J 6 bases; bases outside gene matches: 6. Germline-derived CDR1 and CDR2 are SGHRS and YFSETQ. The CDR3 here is CASSPGTGGSQPQHF. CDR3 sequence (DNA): TGCGCCAGCAGCCCCGGGACAGGGGGAAGTCAGCCCCAGCATTTT.

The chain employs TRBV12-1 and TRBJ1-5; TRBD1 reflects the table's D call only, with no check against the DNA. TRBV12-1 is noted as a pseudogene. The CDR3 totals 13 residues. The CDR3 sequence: CASSYRDHQPQHF. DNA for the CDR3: TGTGCCAGCAGCTACAGGGACCATCAGCCCCAGCATTTT.

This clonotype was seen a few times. CDR3 nucleotide sequence: TGTGCCAGCAGTTTTCGTCTGGGCTACACCTTC. The encoded protein is CASSFRLGYTF. This chain connects TRBV12-3 or TRBV12-4 to TRBJ1-2; unclear D gene. The CDR3 is made up of 11 amino acids. With 3 bases removed from V and 8 bases from J, the gap between germline ends came to 7 bases.

CDR3 region: CASSFLLGNSPLHF. The CDR3 coding sequence is TGTGCCAGCAGCTTTCTTCTAGGGAATTCACCCCTCCACTTT. The chain carries TRBV7-2 and TRBJ1-6, with D uncertain. In germline, CDR1 is SGHTA, CDR2 FQGNSA. This CDR3 spans 14 amino acids. V was pared by 3 bases and J by 7 bases, with 10 bases between. The full variable domain, with the rest looked up from reference TRBV7-2 and TRBJ1-6, is GAGVSQSPSNKVTEKGKDVELRCDPISGHTALYWYRQSLGQGLEFLIYFQGNSAPDKSGLPSDRFSAERTGGSVSTLTIQRTQQEDSAVYLCASSFLLGNSPLHFGNGTRLTVT.

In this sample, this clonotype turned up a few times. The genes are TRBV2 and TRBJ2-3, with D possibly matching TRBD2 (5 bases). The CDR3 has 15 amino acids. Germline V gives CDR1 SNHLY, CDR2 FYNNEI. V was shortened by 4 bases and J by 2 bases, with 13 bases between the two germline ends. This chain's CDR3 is CASSGLQRVTDTQYF. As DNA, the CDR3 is TGTGCCAGCAGTGGCCTTCAGAGGGTCACAGATACGCAGTATTTT.

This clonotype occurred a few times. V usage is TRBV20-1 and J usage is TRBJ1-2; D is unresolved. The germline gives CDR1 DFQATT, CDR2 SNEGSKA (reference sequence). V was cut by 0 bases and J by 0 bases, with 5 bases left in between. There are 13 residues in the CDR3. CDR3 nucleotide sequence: TGCAGTGCTAGAGACAGAACTAACTATGGCTACACCTTC. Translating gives CSARDRTNYGYTF.

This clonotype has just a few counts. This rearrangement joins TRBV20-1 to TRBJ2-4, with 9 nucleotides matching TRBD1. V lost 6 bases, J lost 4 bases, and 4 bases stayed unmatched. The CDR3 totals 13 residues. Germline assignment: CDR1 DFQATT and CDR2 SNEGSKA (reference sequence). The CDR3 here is CSAEGTGKNIQYF. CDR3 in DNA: TGCAGTGCCGAGGGGACAGGGAAAAACATTCAGTACTTC.

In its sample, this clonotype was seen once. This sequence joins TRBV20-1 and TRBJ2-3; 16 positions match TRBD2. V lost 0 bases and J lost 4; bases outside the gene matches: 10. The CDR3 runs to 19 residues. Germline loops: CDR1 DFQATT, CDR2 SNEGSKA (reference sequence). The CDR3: CSAREFGTSGGAGADTQYF. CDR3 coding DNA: TGCAGTGCTAGAGAATTTGGGACTAGCGGGGGGGCGGGGGCAGATACGCAGTATTTT.

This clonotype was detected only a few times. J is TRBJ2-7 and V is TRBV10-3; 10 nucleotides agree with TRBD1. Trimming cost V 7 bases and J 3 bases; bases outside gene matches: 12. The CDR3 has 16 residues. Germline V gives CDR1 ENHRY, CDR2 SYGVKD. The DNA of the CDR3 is TGTGCCATCACCGAAACTAGGGACAGGGGCAACTACGAGCAGTACTTC. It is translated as CAITETRDRGNYEQYF.

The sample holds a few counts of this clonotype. The CDR3 loop reads CASSLALANTGELFF. The CDR3 coding sequence is TGTGCCAGCAGCTTAGCTCTGGCGAACACCGGGGAGCTGTTTTTT. The chain uses TRBV11-3 and TRBJ2-2, with unresolved D. Germline lookup yields CDR1 SGHNT and CDR2 YENEEA. V lost 1 base and J lost 0, with 6 bases in between. The CDR3 runs 15 residues.

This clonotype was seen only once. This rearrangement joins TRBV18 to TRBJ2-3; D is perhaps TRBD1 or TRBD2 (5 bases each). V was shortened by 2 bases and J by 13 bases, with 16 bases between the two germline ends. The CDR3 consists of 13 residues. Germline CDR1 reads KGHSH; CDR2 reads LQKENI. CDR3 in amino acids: CASSPNPGTPEYF. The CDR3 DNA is TGTGCCAGCTCACCAAATCCCGGGACCCCGGAGTATTTT.

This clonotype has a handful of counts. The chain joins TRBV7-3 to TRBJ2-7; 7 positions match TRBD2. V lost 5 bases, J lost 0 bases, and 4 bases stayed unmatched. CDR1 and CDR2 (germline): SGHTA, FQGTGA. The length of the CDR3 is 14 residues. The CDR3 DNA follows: TGTGCCAGCAGCCGTGGGAGGGGCTCCTACGAGCAGTACTTC. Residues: CASSRGRGSYEQYF.

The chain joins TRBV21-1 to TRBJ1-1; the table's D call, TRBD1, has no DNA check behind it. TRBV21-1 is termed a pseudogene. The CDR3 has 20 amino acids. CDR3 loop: CASSFTPLLNRGLRNTEAFF. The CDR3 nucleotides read TGTGCCAGCAGCTTTACTCCCCTCTTGAACAGGGGGCTAAGGAACACTGAAGCTTTCTTT.

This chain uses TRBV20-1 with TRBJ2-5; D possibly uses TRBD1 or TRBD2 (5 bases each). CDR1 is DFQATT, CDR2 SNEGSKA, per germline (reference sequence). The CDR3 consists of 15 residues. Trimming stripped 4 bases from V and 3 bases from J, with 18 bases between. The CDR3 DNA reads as TGCAGTGCTACGGCTCGGGCAAGAGGGGAAGAGACCCAGTACTTC. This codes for CSATARARGEETQYF.